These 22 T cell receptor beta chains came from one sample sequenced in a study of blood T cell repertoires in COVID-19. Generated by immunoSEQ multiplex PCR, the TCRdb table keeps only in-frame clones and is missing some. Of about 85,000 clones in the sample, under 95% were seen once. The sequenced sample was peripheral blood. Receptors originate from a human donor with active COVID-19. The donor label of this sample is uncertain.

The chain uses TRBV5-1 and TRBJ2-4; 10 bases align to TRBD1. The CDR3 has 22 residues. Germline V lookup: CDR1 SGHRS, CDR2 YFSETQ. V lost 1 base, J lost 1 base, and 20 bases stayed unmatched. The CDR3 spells CASSLSFGTGALPRRAKNIQYF. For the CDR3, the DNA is TGCGCCAGCAGCTTGAGCTTTGGGACAGGGGCCCTCCCCCGCCGGGCCAAAAACATTCAGTACTTC. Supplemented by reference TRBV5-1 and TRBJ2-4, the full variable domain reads KAGVTQTPRYLIKTRGQQVTLSCSPISGHRSVSWYQQTPGQGLQFLFEYFSETQRNKGNFPGRFSGRQFSNSRSEMNVSTLELGDSALYLCASSLSFGTGALPRRAKNIQYFGAGTRLSVL.

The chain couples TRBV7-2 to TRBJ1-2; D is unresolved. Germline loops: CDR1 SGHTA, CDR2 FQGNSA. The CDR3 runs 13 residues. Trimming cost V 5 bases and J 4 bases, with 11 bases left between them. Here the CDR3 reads CASSPGVVYGYTF. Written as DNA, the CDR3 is TGTGCCAGCAGCCCCGGGGTGGTCTATGGCTACACCTTC. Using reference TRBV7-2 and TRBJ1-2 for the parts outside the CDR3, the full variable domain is GAGVSQSPSNKVTEKGKDVELRCDPISGHTALYWYRQSLGQGLEFLIYFQGNSAPDKSGLPSDRFSAERTGGSVSTLTIQRTQQEDSAVYLCASSPGVVYGYTFGSGTRLTVV.

CDR3 bases: TGTGCCAGCAGCCCCCGAACAGGGGAGGTCACTGAAGCTTTCTTT. This sequence encodes CASSPRTGEVTEAFF. The chain has TRBV4-2 and TRBJ1-1, with 7 positions matching TRBD1. After removal of 4 bases from V and 4 bases from J, the junction contained 9 bases not matched to a gene. This CDR3 contains 15 residues. Germline CDR1 and CDR2: LGHNA and YNFKEQ.

The CDR3 bases are TGTGCCACCAGCAGGGACGGGGGGGCGGCCGGGGAGCTGTTTTTT. Its translation is CATSRDGGAAGELFF. This sequence joins TRBV15 and TRBJ2-2; 8 bases are a match to TRBD2. Germline V CDR1 and CDR2: LNHNV, YYDKDF (reference sequence). The CDR3 is 15 residues long. Trimming took 3 bases from V and 6 from J; bases not matched to a gene: 6.

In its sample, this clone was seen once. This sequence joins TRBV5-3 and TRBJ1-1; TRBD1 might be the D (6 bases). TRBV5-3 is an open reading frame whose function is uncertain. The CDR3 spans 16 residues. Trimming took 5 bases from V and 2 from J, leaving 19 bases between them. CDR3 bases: TGTGCCAGAAGGCAGATTGGACAGCTTAATAACACTGAAGCTTTCTTT. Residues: CARRQIGQLNNTEAFF.

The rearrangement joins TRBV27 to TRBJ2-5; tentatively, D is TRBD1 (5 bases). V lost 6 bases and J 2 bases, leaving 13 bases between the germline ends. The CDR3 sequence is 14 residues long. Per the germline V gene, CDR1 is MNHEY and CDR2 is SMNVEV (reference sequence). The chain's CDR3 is CASRDPDTQETQYF. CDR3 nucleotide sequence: TGTGCCAGCAGAGACCCGGACACGCAAGAGACCCAGTACTTC.

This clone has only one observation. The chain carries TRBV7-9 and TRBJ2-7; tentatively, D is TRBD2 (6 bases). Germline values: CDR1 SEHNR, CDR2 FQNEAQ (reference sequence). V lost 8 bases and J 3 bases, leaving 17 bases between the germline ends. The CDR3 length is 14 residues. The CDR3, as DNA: TGTGCCAGCTCCTACTTGGGACTTCGCTACGAGCAGTACTTC. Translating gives CASSYLGLRYEQYF.

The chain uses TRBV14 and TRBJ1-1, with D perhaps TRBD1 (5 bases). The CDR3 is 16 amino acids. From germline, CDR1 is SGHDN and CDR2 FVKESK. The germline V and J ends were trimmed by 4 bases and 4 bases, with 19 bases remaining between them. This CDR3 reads CASSRDRAGGSTEAFF. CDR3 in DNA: TGTGCCAGCAGCCGGGACCGGGCGGGAGGGAGCACTGAAGCTTTCTTT.

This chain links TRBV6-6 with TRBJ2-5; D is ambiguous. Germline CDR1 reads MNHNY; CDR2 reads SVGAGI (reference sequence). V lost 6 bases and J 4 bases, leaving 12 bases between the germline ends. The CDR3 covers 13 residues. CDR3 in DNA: TGTGCCAGCAGCCGTAGCAGTCGAGAGACCCAGTACTTC. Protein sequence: CASSRSSRETQYF.

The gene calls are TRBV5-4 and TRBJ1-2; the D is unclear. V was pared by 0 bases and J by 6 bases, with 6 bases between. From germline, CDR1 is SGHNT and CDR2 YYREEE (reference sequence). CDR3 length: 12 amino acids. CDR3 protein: CASSLAGDGYTF. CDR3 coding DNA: TGTGCCAGCAGCTTGGCCGGGGATGGCTACACCTTC.

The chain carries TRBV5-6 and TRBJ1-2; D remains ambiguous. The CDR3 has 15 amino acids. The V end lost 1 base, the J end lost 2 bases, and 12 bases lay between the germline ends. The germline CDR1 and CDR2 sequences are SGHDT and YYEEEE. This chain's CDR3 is CASSLKGGANYGYTF. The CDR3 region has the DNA TGTGCCAGCAGCTTGAAAGGAGGTGCAAACTATGGCTACACCTTC. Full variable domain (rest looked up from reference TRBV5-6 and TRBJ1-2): DAGVTQSPTHLIKTRGQQVTLRCSPKSGHDTVSWYQQALGQGPQFIFQYYEEEERQRGNFPDRFSGHQFPNYSSELNVNALLLGDSALYLCASSLKGGANYGYTFGSGTRLTVV.

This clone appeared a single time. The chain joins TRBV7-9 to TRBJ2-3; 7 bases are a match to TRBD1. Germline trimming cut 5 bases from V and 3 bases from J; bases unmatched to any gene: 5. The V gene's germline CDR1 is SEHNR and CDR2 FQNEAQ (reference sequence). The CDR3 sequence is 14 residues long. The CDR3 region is CASSEGAFTDTQYF. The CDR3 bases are TGTGCCAGCAGCGAGGGGGCTTTTACAGATACGCAGTATTTT.

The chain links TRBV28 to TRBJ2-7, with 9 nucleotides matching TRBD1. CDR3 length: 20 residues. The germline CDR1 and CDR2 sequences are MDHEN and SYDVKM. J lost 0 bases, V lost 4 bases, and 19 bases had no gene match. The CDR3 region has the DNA TGTGCCAGCAGTTCGTACCTAGGCACCGGAGGGACAGGGCCCTCCTACGAGCAGTACTTC. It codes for CASSSYLGTGGTGPSYEQYF.

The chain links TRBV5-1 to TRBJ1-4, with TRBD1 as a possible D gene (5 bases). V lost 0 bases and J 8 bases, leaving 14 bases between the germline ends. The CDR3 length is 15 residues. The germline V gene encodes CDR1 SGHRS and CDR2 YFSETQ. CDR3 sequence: CASSLDSGNGEKLFF. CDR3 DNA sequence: TGCGCCAGCAGCTTGGATTCAGGGAATGGAGAAAAACTGTTTTTT.

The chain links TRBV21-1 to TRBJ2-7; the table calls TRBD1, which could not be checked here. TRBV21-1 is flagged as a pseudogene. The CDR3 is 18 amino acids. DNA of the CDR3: TGTGCCAGCAGCAAACGAAAGCCGGACAGGGCCCTCGTCTACGAGCAGTACTTC. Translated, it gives CASSKRKPDRALVYEQYF.

The CDR3 bases are TGTGCCAGCAGCTTACGGTTAGGAGGGGGCCGATTGACTAATGAAAAACTGTTTTTT. Residues: CASSLRLGGGRLTNEKLFF. The chain has TRBV7-8 and TRBJ1-4; 7 nucleotides match TRBD1. V shed 2 bases, J shed 2 bases, and the junction held 14 bases outside the gene matches. Germline-derived CDR1 and CDR2 are SGHVS and FQNEAQ. This CDR3 region has 19 residues.

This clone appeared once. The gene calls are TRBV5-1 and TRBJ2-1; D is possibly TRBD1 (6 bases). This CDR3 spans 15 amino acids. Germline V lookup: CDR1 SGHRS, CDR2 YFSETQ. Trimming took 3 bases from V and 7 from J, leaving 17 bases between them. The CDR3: CASSSSRTVGNEQFF. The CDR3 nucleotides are TGCGCCAGCAGCTCCAGCCGGACAGTAGGAAATGAGCAGTTCTTC.

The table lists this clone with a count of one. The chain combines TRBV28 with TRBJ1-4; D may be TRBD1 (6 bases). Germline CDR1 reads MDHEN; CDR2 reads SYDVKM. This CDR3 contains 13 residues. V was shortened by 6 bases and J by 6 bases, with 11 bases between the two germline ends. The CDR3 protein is CASRQGPDEKLFF. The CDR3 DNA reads TGTGCCAGCAGGCAGGGGCCGGATGAAAAACTGTTTTTT.

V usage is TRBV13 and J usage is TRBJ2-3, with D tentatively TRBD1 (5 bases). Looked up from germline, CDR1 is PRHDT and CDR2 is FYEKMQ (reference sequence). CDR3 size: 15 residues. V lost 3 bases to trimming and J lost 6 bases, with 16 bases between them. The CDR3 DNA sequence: TGTGCCAGCAGCTTGAGGTCAGGGCCTACGGATACGCAGTATTTT. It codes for CASSLRSGPTDTQYF.

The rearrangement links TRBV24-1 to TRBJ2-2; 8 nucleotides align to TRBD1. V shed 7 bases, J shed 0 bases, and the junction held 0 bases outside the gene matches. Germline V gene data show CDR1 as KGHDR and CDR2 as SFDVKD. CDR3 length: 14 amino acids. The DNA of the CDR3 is TGTGCCACCAGACAGGGGGCGAACACCGGGGAGCTGTTTTTT. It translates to CATRQGANTGELFF.

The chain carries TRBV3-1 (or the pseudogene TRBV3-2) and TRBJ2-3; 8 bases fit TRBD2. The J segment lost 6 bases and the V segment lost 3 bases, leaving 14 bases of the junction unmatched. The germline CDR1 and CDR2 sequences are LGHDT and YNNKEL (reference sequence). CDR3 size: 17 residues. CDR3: CASSHRSGRGGADTQYF. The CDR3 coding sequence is TGTGCCAGCAGCCATCGTTCGGGACGGGGGGGAGCGGATACGCAGTATTTT.

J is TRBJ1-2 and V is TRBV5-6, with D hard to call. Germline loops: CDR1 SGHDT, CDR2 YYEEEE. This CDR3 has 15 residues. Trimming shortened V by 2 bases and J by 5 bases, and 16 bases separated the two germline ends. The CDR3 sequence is CASSFSSLARYGYTF. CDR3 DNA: TGTGCCAGCAGCTTTTCAAGCCTTGCCCGGTATGGCTACACCTTC.